The 24 T cell receptor beta chains given below trace back to one sample, sequenced in a study of T cell responses to AZD1222 COVID-19 vaccine. Profiled with immunoSEQ multiplex PCR; TCRdb holds only in-frame clones, not every one. Among some 150,000 clones listed, roughly nine tenths were seen once. Sample: peripheral blood, taken 28 days after the second AZD1222 dose. Receptor source: an adult who received the AZD1222 COVID-19 vaccine.

This sequence joins TRBV28 and TRBJ1-5; D not resolved. The CDR3 runs 14 residues. Germline V gene sequence: CDR1 MDHEN, CDR2 SYDVKM. V lost 1 base to trimming and J lost 4 bases, with 8 bases between them. The DNA for the CDR3 is TGTGCCAGCAGTTTATCCGTCGGAAATCAGCCCCAGCATTTT. The encoded protein is CASSLSVGNQPQHF. Looking up the rest from reference TRBV28 and TRBJ1-5 gives the full variable domain: DVKVTQSSRYLVKRTGEKVFLECVQDMDHENMFWYRQDPGLGLRLIYFSYDVKMKEKGDIPEGYSVSREKKERFSLILESASTNQTSMYLCASSLSVGNQPQHFGDGTRLSIL.

V and J are TRBV4-3 and TRBJ2-3, with D uncertain. Germline loops: CDR1 LGHNA, CDR2 YSLEER. V lost 0 bases to trimming and J lost 4 bases, with 2 bases between them. The CDR3 contains 12 residues. CDR3 sequence reads: CASSQESDTQYF. The DNA of the CDR3 is TGCGCCAGCAGCCAAGAGTCAGATACGCAGTATTTT.

The chain uses TRBV27 and TRBJ1-4; D uncertain. Germline V gene data show CDR1 as MNHEY and CDR2 as SMNVEV (reference sequence). The CDR3 is 16 amino acids. V dropped 0 bases and J dropped 8 bases, with 16 bases sitting between them. The CDR3 protein is CASSLSGDTRWEKLFF. CDR3 coding DNA: TGTGCCAGCAGTTTATCTGGAGATACCCGATGGGAAAAACTGTTTTTT.

The chain employs TRBV5-1 and TRBJ2-2; 7 positions match TRBD1. The CDR3 loop spans 16 amino acids. Germline assignment: CDR1 SGHRS and CDR2 YFSETQ. The junction had 10 bases not matched to a gene; V was cut back by 4 bases and J by 4 bases. Here the CDR3 DNA reads TGCGCCAGCAGCAACGACAGGGATTCCCCCACCGGGGAGCTGTTTTTT. It specifies CASSNDRDSPTGELFF.

The sample holds a few counts of this clone. The chain is built from TRBV7-2 and TRBJ1-2, with 8 bases fitting TRBD1. The CDR3 runs to 15 residues. Germline CDR1 is SGHTA and CDR2 is FQGNSA. With 0 bases clipped from V and 7 bases from J, the junction kept 7 bases outside the gene matches. The CDR3 nucleotides are TGTGCCAGCAGCTTAGCCGGACAGGGAGTTAGTGGCTACACCTTC. This encodes CASSLAGQGVSGYTF.

The rearrangement links TRBV19 to TRBJ2-2, with unresolved D. The CDR3 is 13 residues long. Germline values: CDR1 LNHDA, CDR2 SQIVND (reference sequence). V was shortened by 5 bases and J by 0 bases, with 4 bases between the two germline ends. This CDR3 is CASSRPNTGELFF. The DNA for the CDR3 is TGTGCCAGTAGTCGCCCGAACACCGGGGAGCTGTTTTTT.

This clone occurred a few times. The chain couples TRBV19 to TRBJ2-2; possibly TRBD1 for D (5 bases). The CDR3 totals 16 residues. V gave up 4 bases and J gave up 6 bases, with 18 bases separating them. Germline CDR1 reads LNHDA; CDR2 reads SQIVND (reference sequence). CDR3 sequence: CASSTLPGPRAGELFF. In DNA form, the CDR3 reads TGTGCCAGTAGTACCCTCCCAGGGCCACGGGCCGGGGAGCTGTTTTTT.

CDR3 sequence (DNA): TGTGCCAGCAGCCAAGATCGGGACAGGGCGCCGTCAGATACGCAGTATTTT. Its translation: CASSQDRDRAPSDTQYF. This chain uses TRBV3-1 (or the pseudogene TRBV3-2) with TRBJ2-3; 9 positions agree with TRBD1. The trim removed 0 bases at V and 4 bases at J, leaving 8 bases unmatched. CDR1 and CDR2 (germline): LGHDT, YNNKEL (reference sequence). The CDR3 runs to 17 residues.

In this sample, this clone turned up once. The gene calls are TRBV19 and TRBJ1-2; 11 positions agree with TRBD1. V lost 5 bases, J lost 7 bases, and 9 bases stayed unmatched. The CDR3 has 15 amino acids. Germline assignment: CDR1 LNHDA and CDR2 SQIVND (reference sequence). Written as DNA, the CDR3 is TGTGCCAGTAGTGCTGGGGACAGGGGGACGGGTGGCTACACCTTC. This encodes CASSAGDRGTGGYTF.

The chain links TRBV19 to TRBJ1-1; D gene ambiguous. Per the germline V gene, CDR1 is LNHDA and CDR2 is SQIVND (reference sequence). This CDR3 region has 14 residues. V shed 5 bases and J shed 4 bases, with 14 bases lying between them. The CDR3 spells CASSGPPSGTEAFF. The CDR3, as DNA: TGTGCCAGTAGTGGCCCCCCAAGTGGCACTGAAGCTTTCTTT. The entire variable domain, with the rest obtained from reference TRBV19 and TRBJ1-1, is as follows: DGGITQSPKYLFRKEGQNVTLSCEQNLNHDAMYWYRQDPGQGLRLIYYSQIVNDFQKGDIAEGYSVSREKKESFPLTVTSAQKNPTAFYLCASSGPPSGTEAFFGQGTRLTVV.

The rearrangement joins TRBV4-3 to TRBJ1-1; D might be TRBD1 (5 bases). Trimming left V 1 base short and J 4 bases short, with 16 bases between. Germline values: CDR1 LGHNA, CDR2 YSLEER. The CDR3 consists of 16 residues. Here the CDR3 reads CASSQGGWYGPTEAFF. The CDR3 bases are TGCGCCAGCAGCCAAGGGGGCTGGTATGGGCCCACTGAAGCTTTCTTT.

The chain joins TRBV5-1 to TRBJ2-1, with 14 bases fitting TRBD2. The trim removed 3 bases at V and 8 bases at J, leaving 4 bases unmatched. The CDR3 is 15 amino acids. Germline V CDR1 and CDR2: SGHRS, YFSETQ. Here the CDR3 reads CASSSGGLAGDEQFF. The CDR3 bases are TGCGCCAGCAGCTCCGGGGGACTAGCGGGAGATGAGCAGTTCTTC.

This CDR3 reads CASRDRASEQYF. CDR3 bases: TGTGCCAGTAGGGACAGGGCATCCGAGCAGTACTTC. This chain connects TRBV19 to TRBJ2-7; 8 positions match TRBD1. Germline values: CDR1 LNHDA, CDR2 SQIVND (reference sequence). V lost 6 bases to trimming and J lost 6 bases; unmatched junction nucleotides: 4. This CDR3 spans 12 amino acids.

The J gene is TRBJ2-1, the V gene TRBV27; perhaps TRBD2 as D (5 bases). Trimming pared 7 bases from V and 2 bases from J, leaving 21 bases between. The CDR3 has 17 residues. Per the germline V gene, CDR1 is MNHEY and CDR2 is SMNVEV (reference sequence). CDR3 loop: CASKGEARALTYNEQFF. CDR3 bases: TGTGCCAGCAAGGGAGAGGCCCGGGCCTTGACCTACAATGAGCAGTTCTTC.

The chain carries TRBV11-2 and TRBJ1-1, with no clear D. Germline lookup yields CDR1 SGHAT and CDR2 FQNNGV. Deletions cut 3 bases from V and 2 bases from J, with 7 bases between. The CDR3 runs to 13 residues. The CDR3: CASSFYYNTEAFF. The CDR3 coding sequence is TGTGCCAGCAGCTTCTATTACAACACTGAAGCTTTCTTT. Full variable domain (remainder filled in from reference TRBV11-2 and TRBJ1-1): EAGVAQSPRYKIIEKRQSVAFWCNPISGHATLYWYQQILGQGPKLLIQFQNNGVVDDSQLPKDRFSAERLKGVDSTLKIQPAKLEDSAVYLCASSFYYNTEAFFGQGTRLTVV.

This chain links TRBV11-2 with TRBJ1-2; no clear D gene. This CDR3 contains 15 residues. The V and J ends lost 4 bases and 1 base respectively, with 13 bases between them. CDR1 is SGHAT, CDR2 FQNNGV, per germline. The chain's CDR3 is CASSSSRTDNYGYTF. CDR3 sequence (DNA): TGTGCCAGCAGCTCATCCCGGACGGATAACTATGGCTACACCTTC.

The chain employs TRBV19 and TRBJ2-2; no clear D. Trimming removed 5 bases from V and 5 bases from J, with 9 bases in between. The V gene's germline CDR1 is LNHDA and CDR2 SQIVND (reference sequence). There are 13 residues in the CDR3. The CDR3 DNA reads as TGTGCCAGTAGTTTGGGTCCAACCGGGGAGCTGTTTTTT. Its translation: CASSLGPTGELFF.

The chain is built from TRBV11-3 and TRBJ1-1; tentatively, D is TRBD1 (6 bases). The germline V gene has CDR1 SGHNT and CDR2 YENEEA. The CDR3 consists of 14 residues. V lost 3 bases and J lost 6, with 14 bases in between. The DNA for the CDR3 is TGTGCCAGCAGCTTGGCGGACAGACGGCCTGAAGCTTTCTTT. It specifies CASSLADRRPEAFF.

The CDR3 nucleotides read TGTGCCAGCAGTTTACCGGGGGACAGAAGTGAAAAACTGTTTTTT. This encodes CASSLPGDRSEKLFF. This chain joins TRBV28 and TRBJ1-4; 7 bases are shared with TRBD1. Germline CDR1 reads MDHEN; CDR2 reads SYDVKM. V dropped 2 bases and J dropped 7; count of bases not matched to a gene: 7. The CDR3 loop spans 15 amino acids.

The rearrangement uses TRBV23-1 and TRBJ2-7; possibly TRBD1 for D (6 bases). TRBV23-1 is classed as an ORF, of uncertain function. V was clipped by 6 bases and J by 5 bases, with 17 bases between them. The CDR3 runs to 14 residues. The CDR3 DNA reads TGCGCCAGCAGCCGGTTACAGGGTATCAACGAGCAGTACTTC. Translating gives CASSRLQGINEQYF.

This chain joins TRBV5-1 and TRBJ1-4; D remains ambiguous. Germline CDR1 reads SGHRS; CDR2 reads YFSETQ. V lost 5 bases to trimming and J lost 0 bases, with 8 bases between them. The CDR3 has 14 amino acids. CDR3 sequence (DNA): TGCGCCAGCAGAGACCGTGCAACTAATGAAAAACTGTTTTTT. This codes for CASRDRATNEKLFF.

The chain couples TRBV5-1 to TRBJ1-1, with 9 bases that match TRBD1. The germline gives CDR1 SGHRS, CDR2 YFSETQ. The CDR3 covers 15 residues. V lost 4 bases and J lost 1; bases outside the gene matches: 5. The CDR3, as DNA: TGCGCCAGCAGCGGACAGACAGGGGGGAACACTGAAGCTTTCTTT. It yields the protein CASSGQTGGNTEAFF.

This chain links TRBV5-4 with TRBJ2-1, with D possibly called TRBD1 or TRBD2 (5 bases each). Trimming cost V 6 bases and J 10 bases, with 14 bases left between them. Germline assignment: CDR1 SGHNT and CDR2 YYREEE (reference sequence). CDR3 length: 12 residues. The CDR3 region has the DNA TGTGCCAGCACCCTGAGAGGGGACGAGCAGTTCTTC. Amino acids: CASTLRGDEQFF.

The J gene is TRBJ1-2, the V gene TRBV7-8; 8 bases match TRBD1. The V gene's germline CDR1 is SGHVS and CDR2 FQNEAQ. Unmatched junction bases numbered 8, after V lost 4 bases and J lost 7 bases. The CDR3 extends over 14 amino acids. CDR3 in amino acids: CASSSQQGVGGYTF. In DNA form, the CDR3 reads TGTGCCAGCAGCTCGCAACAGGGGGTGGGTGGCTACACCTTC.